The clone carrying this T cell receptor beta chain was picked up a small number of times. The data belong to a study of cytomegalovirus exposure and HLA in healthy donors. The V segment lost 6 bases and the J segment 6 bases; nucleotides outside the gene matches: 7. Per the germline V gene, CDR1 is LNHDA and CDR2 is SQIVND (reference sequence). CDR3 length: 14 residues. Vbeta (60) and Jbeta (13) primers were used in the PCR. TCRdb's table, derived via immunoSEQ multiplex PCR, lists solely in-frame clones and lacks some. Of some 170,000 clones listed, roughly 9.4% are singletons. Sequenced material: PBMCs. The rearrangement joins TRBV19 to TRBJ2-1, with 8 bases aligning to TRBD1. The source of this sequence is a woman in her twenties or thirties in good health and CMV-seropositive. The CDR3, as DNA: TGTGCCAGTAGCACAAGACAGGGGAGCAATGAGCAGTTCTTC. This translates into CASSTRQGSNEQFF.